This record concerns one T cell receptor (beta chain) sequence. The data originate from a study of blood T cell repertoires in COVID-19. Study-wide background: Samples representing acute and convalescent COVID-19 were sourced from the United States, Italy and Spain.

Assay used: immunoSEQ multiplex PCR; TCRdb lists only in-frame clones, some missing. The sample shows about 160,000 clones, 86% of them seen only once. The clonotype comes from a man between 65 and 85 years old with acute or convalescent COVID-19. Sequencing was performed on peripheral blood.

The CDR3 sequence: CASSLAPAGKETQYF. The CDR3 nucleotides read TGTGCCAGCAGCTTAGCCCCGGCAGGGAAAGAGACCCAGTACTTC. The chain carries TRBV7-8 and TRBJ2-5, with a possible D match to TRBD1 (5 bases). The CDR3 is made up of 15 amino acids. Germline V gene data show CDR1 as SGHVS and CDR2 as FQNEAQ. V lost 0 bases and J lost 3, with 11 bases in between.